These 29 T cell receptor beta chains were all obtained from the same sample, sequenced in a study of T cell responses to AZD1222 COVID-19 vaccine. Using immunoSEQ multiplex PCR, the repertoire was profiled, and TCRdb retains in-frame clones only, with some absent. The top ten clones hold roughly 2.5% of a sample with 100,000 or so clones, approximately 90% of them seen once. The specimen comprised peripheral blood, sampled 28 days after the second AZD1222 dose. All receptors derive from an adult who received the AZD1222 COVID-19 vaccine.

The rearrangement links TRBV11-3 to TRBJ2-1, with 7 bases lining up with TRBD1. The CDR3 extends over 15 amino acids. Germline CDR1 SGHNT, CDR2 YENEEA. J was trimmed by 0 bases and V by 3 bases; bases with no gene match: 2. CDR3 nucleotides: TGTGCCAGCAGCTTGACAGGGAGCTCCTACAATGAGCAGTTCTTC. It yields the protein CASSLTGSSYNEQFF.

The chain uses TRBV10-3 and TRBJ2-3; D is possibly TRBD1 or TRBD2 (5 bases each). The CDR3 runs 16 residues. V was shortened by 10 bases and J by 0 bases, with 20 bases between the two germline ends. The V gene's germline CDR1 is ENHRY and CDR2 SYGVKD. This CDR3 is CASGAGSGTSTDTQYF. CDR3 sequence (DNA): TGTGCCAGTGGGGCGGGCTCGGGAACTAGCACAGATACGCAGTATTTT.

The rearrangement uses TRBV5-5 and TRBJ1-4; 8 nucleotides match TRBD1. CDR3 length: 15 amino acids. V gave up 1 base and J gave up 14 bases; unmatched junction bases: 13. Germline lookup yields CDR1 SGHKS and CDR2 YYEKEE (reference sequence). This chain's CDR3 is CASSLSDRGGFGLFF. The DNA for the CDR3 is TGTGCCAGCAGCTTGTCTGACAGGGGCGGATTCGGCCTGTTTTTT.

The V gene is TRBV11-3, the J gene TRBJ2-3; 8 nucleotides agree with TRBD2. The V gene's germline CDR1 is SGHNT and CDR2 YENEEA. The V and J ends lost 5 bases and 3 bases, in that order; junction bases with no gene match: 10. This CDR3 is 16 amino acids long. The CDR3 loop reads CASSPGREGETDTQYF. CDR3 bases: TGTGCCAGCAGCCCCGGCCGGGAGGGCGAAACAGATACGCAGTATTTT.

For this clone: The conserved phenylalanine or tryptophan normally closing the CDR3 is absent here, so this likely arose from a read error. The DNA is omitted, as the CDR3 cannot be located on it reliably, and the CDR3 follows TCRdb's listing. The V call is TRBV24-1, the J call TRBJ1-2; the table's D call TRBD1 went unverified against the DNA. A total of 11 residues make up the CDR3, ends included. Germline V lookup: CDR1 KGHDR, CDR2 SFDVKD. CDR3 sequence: CATSDPASGVG.

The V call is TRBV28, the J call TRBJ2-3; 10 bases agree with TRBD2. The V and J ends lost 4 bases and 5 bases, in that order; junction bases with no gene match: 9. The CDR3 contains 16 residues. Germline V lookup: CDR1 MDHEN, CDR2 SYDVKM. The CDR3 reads CASSSLAGAYVDTQYF. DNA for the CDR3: TGTGCCAGCAGTTCTCTAGCGGGAGCTTATGTAGATACGCAGTATTTT.

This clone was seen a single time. CDR3 protein: CASSARQGSNTEAFF. The CDR3, as DNA: TGCGCCAGCAGCGCAAGACAGGGATCGAACACTGAAGCTTTCTTT. The chain carries TRBV5-1 and TRBJ1-1, with 7 bases fitting TRBD1. The germline V gene has CDR1 SGHRS and CDR2 YFSETQ. V dropped 4 bases and J dropped 1; count of bases not matched to a gene: 7. This CDR3 has 15 residues.

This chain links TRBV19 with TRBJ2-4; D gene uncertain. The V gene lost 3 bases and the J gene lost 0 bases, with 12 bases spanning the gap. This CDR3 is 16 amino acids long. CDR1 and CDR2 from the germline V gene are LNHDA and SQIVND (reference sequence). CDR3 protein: CASSISFPIAKNIQYF. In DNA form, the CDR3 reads TGTGCCAGTAGTATTTCATTCCCCATAGCCAAAAACATTCAGTACTTC.

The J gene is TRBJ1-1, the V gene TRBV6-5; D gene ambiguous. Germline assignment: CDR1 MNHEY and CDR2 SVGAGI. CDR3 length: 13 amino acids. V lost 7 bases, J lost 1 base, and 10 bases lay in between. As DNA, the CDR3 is TGTGCCAGCACATGGGAGGCGAACACTGAAGCTTTCTTT. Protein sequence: CASTWEANTEAFF.

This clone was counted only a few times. Written as DNA, the CDR3 is TGTGCCAGCAGTTCACGGCCCCCAGGGGTAGGGGCCAACGTCCTGACTTTC. Its translation: CASSSRPPGVGANVLTF. The V gene is TRBV7-2, the J gene TRBJ2-6, with D possibly being TRBD1 (6 bases). Germline-derived CDR1 and CDR2 are SGHTA and FQGNSA. The V and J ends lost 6 bases and 4 bases respectively, with 19 bases between them. CDR3 length equals 17 residues.

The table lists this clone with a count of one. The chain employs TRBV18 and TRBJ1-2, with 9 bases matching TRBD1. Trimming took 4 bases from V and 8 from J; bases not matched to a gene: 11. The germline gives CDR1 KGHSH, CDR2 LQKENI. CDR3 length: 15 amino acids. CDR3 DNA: TGTGCCAGCTCACTCCGGGACAGGGATGCAGCGGGCTACACCTTC. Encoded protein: CASSLRDRDAAGYTF.

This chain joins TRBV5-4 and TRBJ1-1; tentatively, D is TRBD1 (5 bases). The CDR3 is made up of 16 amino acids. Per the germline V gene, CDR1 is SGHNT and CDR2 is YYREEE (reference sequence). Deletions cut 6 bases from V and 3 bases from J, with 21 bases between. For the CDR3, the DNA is TGTGCCAGCACCTCGAGGGAGGGCTCGGGGGACACTGAAGCTTTCTTT. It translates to CASTSREGSGDTEAFF.

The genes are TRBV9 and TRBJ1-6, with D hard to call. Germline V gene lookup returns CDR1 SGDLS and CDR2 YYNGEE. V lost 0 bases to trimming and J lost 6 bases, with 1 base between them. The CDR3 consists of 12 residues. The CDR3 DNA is TGTGCCAGCAGCGTAGGTAATTCACCCCTCCACTTT. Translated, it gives CASSVGNSPLHF.

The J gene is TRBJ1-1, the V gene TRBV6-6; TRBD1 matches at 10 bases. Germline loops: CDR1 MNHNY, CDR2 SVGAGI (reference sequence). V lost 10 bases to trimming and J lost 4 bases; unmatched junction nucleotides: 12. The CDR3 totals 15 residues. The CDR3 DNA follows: TGTGCCACCATTCCGGGACAGGGGACGTTCACTGAAGCTTTCTTT. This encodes CATIPGQGTFTEAFF.

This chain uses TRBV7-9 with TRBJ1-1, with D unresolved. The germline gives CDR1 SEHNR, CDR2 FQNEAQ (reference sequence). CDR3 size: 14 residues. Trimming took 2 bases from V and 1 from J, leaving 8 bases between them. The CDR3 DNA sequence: TGTGCCAGCAGCTTATTGTCCGCGAACACTGAAGCTTTCTTT. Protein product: CASSLLSANTEAFF. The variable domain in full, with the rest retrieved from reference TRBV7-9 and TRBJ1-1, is DTGVSQNPRHKITKRGQNVTFRCDPISEHNRLYWYRQTLGQGPEFLTYFQNEAQLEKSRLLSDRFSAERPKGSFSTLEIQRTEQGDSAMYLCASSLLSANTEAFFGQGTRLTVV.

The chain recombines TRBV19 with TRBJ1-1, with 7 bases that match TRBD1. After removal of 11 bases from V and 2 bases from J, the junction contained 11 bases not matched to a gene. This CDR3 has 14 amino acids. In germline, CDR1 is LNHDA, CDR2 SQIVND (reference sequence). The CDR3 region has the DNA TGTGCCGCGACTCAGGGGGGTGGAAACACTGAAGCTTTCTTT. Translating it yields CAATQGGGNTEAFF.

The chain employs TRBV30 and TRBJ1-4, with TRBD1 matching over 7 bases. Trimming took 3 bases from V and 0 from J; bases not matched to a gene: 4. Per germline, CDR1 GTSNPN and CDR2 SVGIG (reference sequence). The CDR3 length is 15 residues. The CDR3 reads CAWRETGATNEKLFF. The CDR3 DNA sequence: TGTGCCTGGAGGGAAACAGGGGCAACTAATGAAAAACTGTTTTTT.

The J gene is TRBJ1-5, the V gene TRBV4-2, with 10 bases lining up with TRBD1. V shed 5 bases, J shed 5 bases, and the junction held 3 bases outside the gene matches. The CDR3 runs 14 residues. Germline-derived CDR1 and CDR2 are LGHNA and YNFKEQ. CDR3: CASSSGQGDQPQHF. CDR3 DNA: TGTGCCAGCAGCTCCGGACAGGGGGATCAGCCCCAGCATTTT.

CDR3 region: CSGGKMNEQFF. For the CDR3, the DNA is TGCAGTGGGGGGAAAATGAATGAGCAGTTCTTC. The V and J genes are TRBV20-1 and TRBJ2-1; D possibly matches TRBD1 or TRBD2 (5 bases each). The CDR3 has 11 residues. Trimming pared 7 bases from V and 7 bases from J, leaving 11 bases between. Germline CDR1 is DFQATT and CDR2 is SNEGSKA (reference sequence).

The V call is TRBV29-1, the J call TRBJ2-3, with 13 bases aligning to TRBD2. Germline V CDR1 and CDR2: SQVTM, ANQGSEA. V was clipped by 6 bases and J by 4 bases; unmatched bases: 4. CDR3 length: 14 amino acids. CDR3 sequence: CSVGLAGVPDTQYF. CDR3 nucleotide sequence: TGCAGCGTCGGACTAGCGGGAGTTCCAGATACGCAGTATTTT.

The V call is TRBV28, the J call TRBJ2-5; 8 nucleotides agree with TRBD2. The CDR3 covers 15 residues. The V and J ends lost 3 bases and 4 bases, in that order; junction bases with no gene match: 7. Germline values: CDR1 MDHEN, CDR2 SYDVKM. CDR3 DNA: TGTGCCAGCAGTTTTTCGAGGCGGGAGGTAGAGACCCAGTACTTC. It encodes CASSFSRREVETQYF.

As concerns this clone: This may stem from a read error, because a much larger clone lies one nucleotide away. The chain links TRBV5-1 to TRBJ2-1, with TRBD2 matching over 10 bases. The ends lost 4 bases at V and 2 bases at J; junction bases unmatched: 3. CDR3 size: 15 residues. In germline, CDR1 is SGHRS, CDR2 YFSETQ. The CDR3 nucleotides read TGCGCCAGCAGCCCCGGGACTAGCGCCTACAATGAGCAGTTCTTC. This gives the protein CASSPGTSAYNEQFF.

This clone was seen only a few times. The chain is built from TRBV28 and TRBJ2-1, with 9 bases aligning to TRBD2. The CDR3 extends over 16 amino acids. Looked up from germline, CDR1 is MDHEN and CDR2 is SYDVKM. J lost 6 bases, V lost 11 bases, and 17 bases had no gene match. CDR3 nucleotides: TGTGCCTCGAACCCACTTAGCGGGAGAATTGGCAATGAGCAGTTCTTC. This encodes CASNPLSGRIGNEQFF.

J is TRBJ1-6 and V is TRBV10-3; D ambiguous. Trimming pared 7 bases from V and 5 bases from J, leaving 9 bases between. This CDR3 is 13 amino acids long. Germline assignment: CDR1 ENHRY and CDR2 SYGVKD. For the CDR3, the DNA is TGTGCCATCACTGTCCGGGATAATTCACCCCTCCACTTT. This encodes CAITVRDNSPLHF.

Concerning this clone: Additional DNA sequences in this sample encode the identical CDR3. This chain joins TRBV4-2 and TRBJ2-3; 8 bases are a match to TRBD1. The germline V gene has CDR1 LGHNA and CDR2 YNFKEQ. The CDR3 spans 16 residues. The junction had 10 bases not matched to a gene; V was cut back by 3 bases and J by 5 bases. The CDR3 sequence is CASSQDGQGALDTQYF. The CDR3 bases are TGTGCCAGCAGCCAGGATGGGCAGGGGGCATTAGATACGCAGTATTTT.

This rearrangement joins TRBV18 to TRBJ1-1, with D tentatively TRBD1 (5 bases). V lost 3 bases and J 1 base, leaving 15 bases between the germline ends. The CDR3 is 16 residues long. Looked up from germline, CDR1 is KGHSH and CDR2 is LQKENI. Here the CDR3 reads CASSPPRGTKNTEAFF. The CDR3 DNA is TGTGCCAGCTCACCTCCCCGGGGGACCAAGAACACTGAAGCTTTCTTT. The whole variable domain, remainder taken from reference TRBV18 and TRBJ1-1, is NAGVMQNPRHLVRRRGQEARLRCSPMKGHSHVYWYRQLPEEGLKFMVYLQKENIIDESGMPKERFSAEFPKEGPSILRIQQVVRGDSAAYFCASSPPRGTKNTEAFFGQGTRLTVV.

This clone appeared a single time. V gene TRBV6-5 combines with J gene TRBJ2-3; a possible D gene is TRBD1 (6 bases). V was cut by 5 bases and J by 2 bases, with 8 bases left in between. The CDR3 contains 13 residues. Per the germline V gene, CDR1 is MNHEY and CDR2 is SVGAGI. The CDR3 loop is CASSRDNTDTQYF. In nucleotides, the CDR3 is TGTGCCAGCAGTCGGGACAACACAGATACGCAGTATTTT.

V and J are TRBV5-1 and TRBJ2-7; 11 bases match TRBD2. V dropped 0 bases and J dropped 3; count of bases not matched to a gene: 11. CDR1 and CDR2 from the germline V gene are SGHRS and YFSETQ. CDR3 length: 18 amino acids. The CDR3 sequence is CASSLAPGLAEKDYEQYF. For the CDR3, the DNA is TGCGCCAGCAGCTTGGCCCCGGGACTAGCGGAAAAAGACTACGAGCAGTACTTC. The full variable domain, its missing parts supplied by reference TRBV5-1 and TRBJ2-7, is KAGVTQTPRYLIKTRGQQVTLSCSPISGHRSVSWYQQTPGQGLQFLFEYFSETQRNKGNFPGRFSGRQFSNSRSEMNVSTLELGDSALYLCASSLAPGLAEKDYEQYFGPGTRLTVT.

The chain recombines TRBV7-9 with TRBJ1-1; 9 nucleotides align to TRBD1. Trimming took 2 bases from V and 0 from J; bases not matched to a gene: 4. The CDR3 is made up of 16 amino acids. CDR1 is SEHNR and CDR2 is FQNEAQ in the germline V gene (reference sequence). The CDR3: CASSLRTGGMNTEAFF. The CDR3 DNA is TGTGCCAGCAGCTTACGTACAGGGGGCATGAACACTGAAGCTTTCTTT.